This entry lists 3 T cell receptor beta chains sequenced from one sample in a study of T cell repertoires in cytomegalovirus infection. These receptors' targets are unknown. TCRdb processed the reads anew with MiXCR; each CDR3 protein has one entry. The table records approximately 1,000,000 distinct CDR3 sequences, around a third of them present only once. The material sequenced was cultured CD8+ T cells from PBMCs, taken from culture after CMV antigen stimulation. The receptors originated from a human donor in good health (CMV status not recorded). Some clones in this sample may be carry-over from other donors' samples.

This clonotype was found a few times. For the CDR3, the DNA is TGTGCCAGCAGCCCACCAACAACTAATGAAAAACTGTTTTTT. Its translation: CASSPPTTNEKLFF. The V gene is TRBV2, the J gene TRBJ1-4; unclear D gene. The CDR3 consists of 14 residues. The V gene's germline CDR1 is SNHLY and CDR2 FYNNEI. Trimming removed 6 bases from V and 0 bases from J, with 8 bases in between.

The rearrangement links TRBV20-1 to TRBJ1-1, with D unclear. V was shortened by 6 bases and J by 1 base, with 12 bases between the two germline ends. Germline lookup yields CDR1 DFQATT and CDR2 SNEGSKA (reference sequence). The CDR3 sequence is 13 residues long. The CDR3 loop reads CSAPSDKNTEAFF. The CDR3 DNA reads as TGCAGTGCCCCCTCCGACAAGAACACTGAAGCTTTCTTT.

DNA of the CDR3: TGCGCCAGCAGCCAAGATCGGGGTTGGACCAAAAACATTCAGTACTTC. Its translation: CASSQDRGWTKNIQYF. V gene TRBV4-1 combines with J gene TRBJ2-4, with a weak D call TRBD2 (5 bases). V shed 0 bases and J shed 2 bases, with 11 bases lying between them. The CDR3 contains 16 residues. From germline, CDR1 is MGHRA and CDR2 YSYEKL.